The 14 T cell receptor beta chains presented below share a single source sample, sequenced in a study of T cell responses to AZD1222 COVID-19 vaccine. Sequenced by immunoSEQ multiplex PCR; TCRdb stores in-frame clones only, minus some. The data show tens of thousands of clones, 80% seen once. This sample comprised peripheral blood, obtained 28 days after the second AZD1222 dose. These receptors were taken from an adult who received the AZD1222 COVID-19 vaccine.

This clone has only a few counts. The gene calls are TRBV7-2 and TRBJ2-1, with 9 bases that match TRBD2. The length of the CDR3 is 15 residues. Germline loops: CDR1 SGHTA, CDR2 FQGNSA. V was pared by 5 bases and J by 13 bases, with 15 bases of the junction left unmatched. The CDR3 nucleotides read TGTGCCAGCAGCGTCACCGGGACTAGCCCCGGAGGACAGTTCTTC. This encodes CASSVTGTSPGGQFF.

V usage is TRBV4-1 and J usage is TRBJ2-2; D is possibly TRBD1 (6 bases). CDR3 length: 14 amino acids. Germline lookup yields CDR1 MGHRA and CDR2 YSYEKL. V was cut by 6 bases and J by 10 bases, with 18 bases left in between. CDR3 sequence (DNA): TGCGCCAGCAGACTCAATGACAGGACCCAGGAGCTGTTTTTT. This sequence encodes CASRLNDRTQELFF.

The chain is built from TRBV5-4 and TRBJ2-1; possible D gene TRBD1, 7 bases. Germline V gene data show CDR1 as SGHNT and CDR2 as YYREEE (reference sequence). V was trimmed by 4 bases and J by 3 bases, leaving 14 bases between them. The CDR3 runs 15 residues. CDR3 coding DNA: TGTGCCAGCAGCCCGGCAGGGGGGAACTACAATGAGCAGTTCTTC. Translation: CASSPAGGNYNEQFF.

V usage is TRBV28 and J usage is TRBJ2-2; possibly TRBD1 for D (6 bases). V dropped 5 bases and J dropped 4 bases, with 14 bases sitting between them. In germline, CDR1 is MDHEN, CDR2 SYDVKM. The CDR3 loop spans 15 amino acids. The CDR3 loop is CASSPTQGSTGELFF. CDR3 nucleotides: TGTGCCAGCAGTCCGACACAGGGTTCCACCGGGGAGCTGTTTTTT.

V and J are TRBV7-9 and TRBJ1-2, with a weak D call TRBD1 (5 bases). Germline CDR1 and CDR2: SEHNR and FQNEAQ (reference sequence). With 4 bases removed from V and 13 bases from J, the gap between germline ends came to 19 bases. This CDR3 region has 13 residues. CDR3 sequence reads: CASSYAGFQVFTF. CDR3 DNA sequence: TGTGCCAGCAGCTATGCAGGGTTCCAAGTCTTCACCTTC.

V gene TRBV23-1 combines with J gene TRBJ2-4; D remains unclear. TRBV23-1 is placed among ORFs of uncertain function. This CDR3 has 13 amino acids. V was shortened by 4 bases and J by 0 bases, with 4 bases between the two germline ends. The DNA of the CDR3 is TGCGCCAGCAGTCGCCTAGCCAAAAACATTCAGTACTTC. Translation: CASSRLAKNIQYF.

This clone was observed once. The chain joins TRBV3-1 (or the pseudogene TRBV3-2) to TRBJ2-7; D is tentatively TRBD1 or TRBD2 (5 bases each). This CDR3 is built from 13 residues. Germline CDR1 is LGHDT and CDR2 is YNNKEL (reference sequence). With 0 bases removed from V and 6 bases from J, the gap between germline ends came to 9 bases. In nucleotides, the CDR3 is TGTGCCAGCAGCCAAGATCCCGGGGCCGAGCAGTACTTC. It specifies CASSQDPGAEQYF.

The V gene is TRBV4-3, the J gene TRBJ2-1; TRBD2 matches at 11 bases. Per germline, CDR1 LGHNA and CDR2 YSLEER. The J segment lost 5 bases and the V segment lost 0 bases, leaving 6 bases of the junction unmatched. This CDR3 has 17 residues. CDR3 DNA sequence: TGCGCCAGCAGCCAAGAGGGACTAGCGGTACGTGACAATGAGCAGTTCTTC. Translated: CASSQEGLAVRDNEQFF.

This clone came up once. The CDR3 is CASRIQGLTYNSPLHF. The CDR3 DNA reads as TGTGCCAGCAGAATCCAGGGGTTGACGTATAATTCACCCCTCCACTTT. The chain combines TRBV28 with TRBJ1-6; perhaps TRBD1 as D (6 bases). The V gene lost 6 bases and the J gene lost 4 bases, with 16 bases spanning the gap. Germline V gives CDR1 MDHEN, CDR2 SYDVKM. The CDR3 is made up of 16 amino acids. Based on the CDR3 plus reference TRBV28 and TRBJ1-6, the full variable domain is DVKVTQSSRYLVKRTGEKVFLECVQDMDHENMFWYRQDPGLGLRLIYFSYDVKMKEKGDIPEGYSVSREKKERFSLILESASTNQTSMYLCASRIQGLTYNSPLHFGNGTRLTVT.

This chain links TRBV5-1 with TRBJ2-7; weak D call: TRBD1 (5 bases). The germline V gene has CDR1 SGHRS and CDR2 YFSETQ. V gave up 4 bases and J gave up 9 bases, with 20 bases separating them. The CDR3 has 14 amino acids. CDR3 nucleotides: TGCGCCAGCAGCCAAGAACAGGCGCCCTTGGGGCAGTACTTC. As protein: CASSQEQAPLGQYF.

The rearrangement joins TRBV9 to TRBJ1-1; tentatively, D is TRBD1 (5 bases). V was clipped by 0 bases and J by 4 bases, with 7 bases between them. Germline V gene data show CDR1 as SGDLS and CDR2 as YYNGEE. The CDR3 consists of 13 residues. CDR3 residues: CASSVGRATEAFF. The CDR3 nucleotides read TGTGCCAGCAGCGTAGGCAGGGCCACTGAAGCTTTCTTT.

In its sample, this clone was seen a few times. CDR3 sequence: CASSQETGVSTGELFF. The CDR3 bases are TGCGCCAGCAGCCAAGAGACAGGGGTCAGCACCGGGGAGCTGTTTTTT. The gene calls are TRBV4-1 and TRBJ2-2; 8 bases match TRBD1. The CDR3 runs 16 residues. V lost 0 bases to trimming and J lost 4 bases; unmatched junction nucleotides: 4. CDR1 is MGHRA and CDR2 is YSYEKL in the germline V gene.

V and J are TRBV5-5 and TRBJ1-1, with no clear D. Trimming took off 3 bases at V and 4 bases at J, with 13 bases between the two ends. The CDR3 has 14 amino acids. Germline V gives CDR1 SGHKS, CDR2 YYEKEE (reference sequence). As DNA, the CDR3 is TGTGCCAGCAGCTGGCAGATAGATGCCACTGAAGCTTTCTTT. Residues: CASSWQIDATEAFF.

This rearrangement joins TRBV6-5 to TRBJ1-5; no definite D call. Trimming left V 5 bases short and J 7 bases short, with 12 bases between. Germline-derived CDR1 and CDR2 are MNHEY and SVGAGI. This CDR3 is built from 13 residues. This chain's CDR3 is CASSPAGPQPQHF. The CDR3 nucleotides read TGTGCCAGCAGTCCTGCCGGGCCCCAGCCCCAGCATTTT.